This T cell receptor (beta chain) was captured in a study of blood T cells in healthy people across ages (dated by TCRdb to the mid-2010s). Notes on the research overall: In model experiments, template switching captured about one uniquely barcoded TCR beta cDNA molecule for every two T cells. Using deep sequencing normalized with unique cDNA molecular identifiers, the study measured how TCR beta repertoire diversity changes with age. The donors were split into four age groups: young (average 16 years), middle-aged (roughly 40), aged (62) and long-lived (approximately 80). To avoid experimental bias, donors of different ages were spread randomly across the sequencing lanes. Two additional independent replicas of 1 million unique cDNA reads from the same blood draw were analyzed for two donors (one aged 18 to 30 and one aged 80 or older).

The method was 5' RACE. The data were produced on an Illumina HiSeq 2500. A second PCR of roughly 7 to 12 cycles was performed with a sample-barcoded 5' primer and a J-beta primer mix. A unique molecular identifier was introduced onto each TCR beta cDNA molecule by a template-switch 5' adaptor carrying 12 random nucleotides. Each sample yielded at least 2.5 million CDR3-containing paired-end reads. First-strand cDNA synthesis was performed from all RNA using the Mint cDNA synthesis kit, with priming by a TRBC-specific oligonucleotide. All cDNA was treated with uracil-DNA glycosylase and then went through a first 18-cycle PCR with the universal primers M1SS and BC2_uni_R. For the original study's pipeline: For normalization, 1 million high-quality reads, each with a distinct molecular identifier, were randomly selected from each sample. Reads sharing molecular identifiers were discarded rather than binned into consensus sequences. MiTCR, with a Q25 quality threshold and the strictest error-elimination algorithm, was used for CDR3 identification, clonotype clustering and error correction. Lower-bound total TCR beta diversity was estimated with a nonparametric unseen species model using Euler transformation. TCRdb cleaned the public reads at Q25 with fastp, built clones with MiXCR and kept in-frame beta chains. Each entry is one CDR3 protein sequence, shown with its most common DNA and genes. In this record, the V and J calls reflect TCRdb's handling and not the investigators' own analysis. A total of roughly 2 million distinct CDR3 sequences appear in this sample, 49% of them only once. The ten biggest clones cover around 2.1% of the sample.

Remarks on this clonotype: Which antigen it targets is not known. No much larger clone exists at a distance of one base, and base qualities are not known.

The CDR3 sequence holds 18 residues, the cysteine and phenylalanine included. Only the CDR3 DNA stays, 54 bases, in frame from base 1. As encoded in the germline V gene, CDR1 is MNHNS while CDR2 is SASEGT. V trim: 6 bases; J trim: 2 bases; unmatched bases: 9. Systemically healthy Caucasian individuals from Russia, some 36 in total and aged roughly 6 to 90 years, were included as donors. Each donor gave ten milliliters of peripheral blood, collected into EDTA-treated Vacutainer tubes. PBMCs were isolated by Ficoll-Paque density-gradient centrifugation, with at least 6 million obtained per sample. Total RNA was extracted from PBMCs with Trizol reagent, with at least 5 micrograms obtained per sample. For every donor, flow cytometry on a PBMC aliquot measured the percentage of naive CD45RAhigh/CD27high T cells. The full study reports these points: As age increased, observed TCR beta diversity per million T cells dropped in a roughly linear way, and a significant reduction was already evident by age 40. Conclusive comparison of naive and antigen-experienced compartments was prevented by the profiling of bulk unsorted PBMCs. Estimates of total diversity from one million sequenced T cells were regarded as lower bounds and underestimates. The CMV infection status of donors was not known, potentially confounding age-related changes in expanded clonotypes. Compared with the aged group, the long-lived group had more naive CD4+ T cells, fewer expanded clones and increased TCR diversity, suggesting age selection. The percentage of naive T cells measured by flow cytometry correlated strongly with observed TCR beta diversity.

The sequence came from a woman in her 40s in good health. Sample: blood. This receptor chain uses TRBV6-1 and TRBJ2-3, with 15 middle bases fitting TRBD2. The encoded CDR3 is CASSPGTSGGPPTDTQYF. The nucleotides are TGTGCCAGCAGCCCCGGGACTAGCGGGGGGCCCCCCACAGATACGCAGTATTTT.